The rows below give T cell receptor beta chains drawn from one sample of a study of blood T cell repertoires in COVID-19. Method: immunoSEQ multiplex PCR; TCRdb's copy keeps in-frame clones and lacks some. The sample shows approximately 54,000 clones, roughly 88% of them seen only once. Sequences were obtained from peripheral blood. The receptor set was obtained from a human donor in a cohort sampled during active COVID-19. CDR3s include the opening cysteine and the closing phenylalanine or tryptophan. D genes are given only for firm matches. Some rows have no size entry. The others give once, few or many, or a class for an expanded clone.

j_call clone_size v_call d_call cdr3_aa cdr3_nt
TRBJ2-5 once TRBV2 TRBD1 CASLRQGSPETQYF TGTGCCAGTCTCCGACAGGGTTCTCCAGAGACCCAGTACTTC
TRBJ1-3 NA TRBV6-6 TRBD1 CASNFGTARSGNTIYF TGTGCCAGCAACTTTGGGACAGCCCGCTCTGGAAACACCATATATTTT
TRBJ1-2 NA TRBV5-1 NA CASSLGQGIVDGYTF TGCGCCAGCAGCTTGGGGCAGGGAATTGTGGATGGCTACACCTTC
TRBJ1-6 NA TRBV27 NA CASSPPQGRVVGALHF TGTGCCAGCAGTCCCCCGCAGGGGAGGGTGGTGGGTGCTCTCCACTTT
TRBJ1-6 NA TRBV11-2 NA CASSLLFRDYNSPLHF TGTGCCAGCAGCTTATTGTTCAGGGACTATAATTCACCCCTCCACTTT
TRBJ2-3 NA TRBV25-1 NA CASSEPVSTDTQYF TGTGCCAGCAGTGAACCGGTCAGCACAGATACGCAGTATTTT
TRBJ2-2 NA TRBV7-9 TRBD1 CASSPTGRNTGELFF TGTGCCAGCAGCCCGACAGGGCGCAACACCGGGGAGCTGTTTTTT
TRBJ2-1 once TRBV3-1/TRBV3-2 TRBD2 CASRAPGASGKNEQFF TGTGCCAGCAGGGCCCCTGGGGCTAGCGGGAAAAATGAGCAGTTCTTC
TRBJ2-7 NA TRBV11-2 NA CASSLEGHRDYEQYF TGTGCCAGCAGCTTAGAAGGGCACAGGGACTACGAGCAGTACTTC
TRBJ1-1 NA TRBV18 TRBD1 CASSPRRQGSNTEAFF TGTGCCAGCTCACCCCGCAGACAGGGTAGCAACACTGAAGCTTTCTTT
TRBJ2-6 NA TRBV18 NA CASSPPGPGANVLTF TGTGCCAGCTCACCACCGGGCCCTGGGGCCAACGTCCTGACTTTC
TRBJ2-7 NA TRBV3-1/TRBV3-2 NA CASSQSVLEQYF TGTGCCAGCAGCCAAAGTGTACTCGAGCAGTACTTC
TRBJ1-5 NA TRBV6-6 TRBD1 CASSLGHGTVPQHF TGTGCCAGCAGCCTCGGACACGGGACAGTTCCCCAGCATTTT
TRBJ2-3 NA TRBV6-6 TRBD2 CASSPGGGQDTQYF TGTGCCAGCAGTCCCGGCGGGGGGCAAGATACGCAGTATTTT
TRBJ2-5 NA TRBV3-1/TRBV3-2 NA CASSQSAGGETQYF TGTGCCAGCAGCCAATCGGCGGGTGGAGAGACCCAGTACTTC
TRBJ2-1 NA TRBV6-5 TRBD2 CASSLAGVPYNEQFF TGTGCCAGCAGCTTAGCGGGAGTACCCTACAATGAGCAGTTCTTC
TRBJ2-5 NA TRBV4-2 TRBD2 CASSRTLAGGETQYF TGTGCCAGCAGCCGCACTCTAGCGGGGGGAGAGACCCAGTACTTC
TRBJ2-5 NA TRBV9 TRBD1 CASSVGGTGVETQYF TGTGCCAGCAGCGTAGGTGGGACAGGGGTGGAGACCCAGTACTTC
TRBJ1-1 NA TRBV5-1 TRBD1 CASSFHRGENTEAFF TGCGCCAGCAGCTTTCACAGGGGCGAGAACACTGAAGCTTTCTTT
TRBJ2-7 NA TRBV7-9 TRBD1 CASSLGDRPSYEQYF TGTGCCAGCAGCTTAGGGGACAGGCCTTCCTACGAGCAGTACTTC
TRBJ2-3 NA TRBV4-1 TRBD2 CASSQGSGGALDTQYF TGCGCCAGCAGCCAAGGTAGCGGGGGGGCCTTGGATACGCAGTATTTT
TRBJ1-1 NA TRBV11-2 NA CASSTLQAYTEAFF TGTGCCAGCAGCACCCTTCAAGCATACACTGAAGCTTTCTTT
TRBJ1-4 NA TRBV5-1 TRBD1 CATKRGDRENEKLFF TGCGCCACCAAAAGGGGGGACAGGGAGAATGAAAAACTGTTTTTT
TRBJ2-3 few TRBV29-1 TRBD1 CSVPGQGNTDTQYF TGCAGCGTCCCGGGACAGGGAAACACAGATACGCAGTATTTT
TRBJ2-5 NA TRBV4-1 NA CASRRARGETQYF TGCGCCAGCCGCAGAGCTCGGGGAGAGACCCAGTACTTC
TRBJ1-2 once TRBV5-8 NA CASSLGTGSYHGYTF TGTGCCAGCAGCTTGGGAACAGGGTCCTATCATGGCTACACCTTC
TRBJ2-7 once TRBV3-1/TRBV3-2 NA CASSSGPYKQYF TGTGCCAGCAGCTCGGGTCCGTACAAGCAGTACTTC
TRBJ2-3 NA TRBV2 TRBD1 CASSRDSLGPDTQYF TGTGCCAGCAGTAGGGACAGCCTAGGCCCAGATACGCAGTATTTT
TRBJ1-4 few TRBV25-1 TRBD1 CASSEPGQGASMKKLFF TGTGCCAGCAGTGAACCGGGACAGGGGGCCTCGATGAAAAAACTGTTTTTT
TRBJ1-2 NA TRBV6-4 NA CASSDWTVNYGYTF TGTGCCAGCAGTGACTGGACAGTTAACTATGGCTACACCTTC
TRBJ1-1 NA TRBV6-5 NA CASLGRMNTEAFF TGTGCCAGCCTGGGCCGGATGAACACTGAAGCTTTCTTT
TRBJ2-3 NA TRBV5-1 TRBD2 CASSLELAGGSSTDTQYF TGCGCCAGCAGCTTGGAACTAGCGGGGGGGTCTAGCACAGATACGCAGTATTTT
TRBJ1-1 NA TRBV29-1 NA CSVDAALRTRTTGAEAFF TGCAGCGTTGATGCGGCCCTCCGGACACGCACAACTGGGGCTGAAGCTTTCTTT
TRBJ1-4 NA TRBV2 NA CASSEGGRTNEKLFF TGTGCCAGCAGTGAAGGAGGGAGGACTAATGAAAAACTGTTTTTT
TRBJ1-3 NA TRBV15 NA CATTGTSGNTIYF TGTGCCACGACGGGAACCTCTGGAAACACCATATATTTT
TRBJ2-1 NA TRBV10-2 TRBD2 CASKGTSGAYNEQFF TGCGCCAGCAAAGGGACTAGCGGGGCGTACAATGAGCAGTTCTTC
TRBJ1-5 NA TRBV29-1 NA CSVEFRCDQPQHF TGCAGCGTTGAATTCAGGTGCGATCAGCCCCAGCATTTT
TRBJ2-7 few TRBV7-2 TRBD1 CASSWDSLVSEQYF TGTGCCAGCAGCTGGGACAGTCTGGTCTCCGAGCAGTACTTC
TRBJ2-3 NA TRBV5-5 TRBD2 CASSSGTSGGLSTDTQYF TGTGCCAGCAGCTCCGGGACTAGCGGGGGCCTTAGCACAGATACGCAGTATTTT
TRBJ1-2 NA TRBV6-5 NA CASSYSGANGYTF TGTGCCAGCAGTTACTCTGGAGCCAATGGCTACACCTTC
TRBJ1-2 NA TRBV7-6 TRBD1 CASSLDRGMGNYGYTF TGTGCCAGCAGCTTAGACAGGGGGATGGGTAACTATGGCTACACCTTC
TRBJ2-3 NA TRBV7-9 TRBD2 CASSTRTSGGLDTQYF TGTGCCAGCAGCACCCGGACTAGCGGGGGGTTAGATACGCAGTATTTT
TRBJ2-2 NA TRBV25-1 NA CASSADLFGGELFF TGTGCCAGCAGTGCTGACTTGTTCGGCGGGGAGCTGTTTTTT
TRBJ1-3 NA TRBV7-2 NA CASSLVPYQGSDTIYF TGTGCCAGCAGCTTAGTGCCCTACCAGGGGTCGGACACCATATATTTT
TRBJ1-2 NA TRBV10-2 NA CASSRGGNYGYTF TGCGCCAGCAGCCGGGGGGGTAACTATGGCTACACCTTC
TRBJ2-7 few TRBV5-4 TRBD2 CASSEPLAGNYEQYF TGTGCCAGCAGCGAACCCTTAGCGGGTAACTACGAGCAGTACTTC
TRBJ2-2 NA TRBV2 TRBD2 CASSLRLAAGELFF TGTGCCAGCAGTCTCAGACTAGCGGCCGGGGAGCTGTTTTTT
TRBJ1-2 NA TRBV6-6 NA CASSYGQGPYGYTF TGTGCCAGCAGTTACGGGCAGGGGCCCTATGGCTACACCTTC
TRBJ1-2 few TRBV12-2 NA CASRLGQVEYGYTF TGTGCAAGTCGCTTGGGACAGGTGGAATATGGCTACACCTTC
TRBJ1-3 NA TRBV29-1 TRBD1 CSVESLTGGSGNTIYF TGCAGCGTTGAGAGCCTAACAGGGGGCTCTGGAAACACCATATATTTT